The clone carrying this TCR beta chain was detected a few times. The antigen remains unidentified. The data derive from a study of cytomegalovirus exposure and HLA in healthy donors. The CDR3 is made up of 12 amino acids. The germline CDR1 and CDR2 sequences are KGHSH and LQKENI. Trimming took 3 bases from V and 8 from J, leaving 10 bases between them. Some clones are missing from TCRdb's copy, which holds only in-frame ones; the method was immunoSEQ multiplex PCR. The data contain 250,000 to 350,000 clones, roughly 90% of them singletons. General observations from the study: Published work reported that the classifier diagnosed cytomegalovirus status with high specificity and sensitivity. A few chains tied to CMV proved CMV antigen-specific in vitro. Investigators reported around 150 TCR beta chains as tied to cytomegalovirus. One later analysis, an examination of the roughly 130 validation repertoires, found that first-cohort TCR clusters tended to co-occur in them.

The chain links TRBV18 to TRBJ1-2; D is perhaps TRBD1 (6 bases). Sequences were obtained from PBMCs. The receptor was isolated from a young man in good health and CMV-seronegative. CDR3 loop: CASSPSGEGYTF. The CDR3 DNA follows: TGTGCCAGCTCACCGTCAGGGGAGGGCTACACCTTC.